These 19 T cell receptor beta chains were all obtained from the same sample, sequenced in a study of cytomegalovirus exposure and HLA in healthy donors. The PCR contained 60 Vbeta and 13 Jbeta primers. Using immunoSEQ multiplex PCR, the repertoire was profiled, and TCRdb retains in-frame clones only, with some absent. Of about 160,000 clones in the sample, 65% to 90% were seen once. Sequencing was done on a sample of PBMCs. These receptors came from a man aged 50 to 60 in good health and CMV-seropositive.

This chain connects TRBV20-1 to TRBJ1-2; D unresolved. The CDR3 spans 11 residues. Per germline, CDR1 DFQATT and CDR2 SNEGSKA (reference sequence). The V gene lost 5 bases and the J gene lost 3 bases, with 7 bases spanning the gap. The CDR3 region is CSAVPYYGYTF. DNA of the CDR3: TGCAGTGCTGTCCCCTACTATGGCTACACCTTC.

The chain has TRBV4-3 and TRBJ2-1, with TRBD1 identical over 10 bases. Germline trimming cut 4 bases from V and 9 bases from J; bases unmatched to any gene: 6. The CDR3 runs 14 residues. CDR1 is LGHNA, CDR2 YSLEER, per germline. The CDR3 here is CASSPGQGIGEQFF. The CDR3 coding sequence is TGCGCCAGCAGCCCGGGACAGGGGATTGGTGAGCAGTTCTTC.

The gene calls are TRBV9 and TRBJ2-5; perhaps TRBD1 as D (6 bases). Trimming shortened V by 3 bases and J by 5 bases, and 8 bases separated the two germline ends. The CDR3 consists of 12 residues. Germline loops: CDR1 SGDLS, CDR2 YYNGEE. CDR3 loop: CASSEQGETQYF. The CDR3, as DNA: TGTGCCAGCAGCGAGCAGGGGGAGACCCAGTACTTC. Drawing the rest from reference TRBV9 and TRBJ2-5, the complete variable domain is DSGVTQTPKHLITATGQRVTLRCSPRSGDLSVYWYQQSLDQGLQFLIQYYNGEERAKGNILERFSAQQFPDLHSELNLSSLELGDSALYFCASSEQGETQYFGPGTRLLVL.

The rearrangement joins TRBV27 to TRBJ2-1; TRBD2 is a possible D gene (5 bases). Per the germline V gene, CDR1 is MNHEY and CDR2 is SMNVEV (reference sequence). This CDR3 spans 14 amino acids. Trimming took 1 base from V and 6 from J, leaving 10 bases between them. The CDR3 coding sequence is TGTGCCAGCAGTTTATTAGCGAAACCCAATGAGCAGTTCTTC. Its translation: CASSLLAKPNEQFF.

The genes are TRBV10-3 and TRBJ1-5, with TRBD1 matching 8 bases. The germline gives CDR1 ENHRY, CDR2 SYGVKD. The CDR3 is 20 amino acids. With V trimmed by 4 bases and J by 1 base, 18 bases remained unmatched. CDR3 sequence: CAISGGGRSRGRISNQPQHF. CDR3 coding DNA: TGTGCCATCAGTGGGGGGGGTCGAAGCAGGGGGCGCATCAGCAATCAGCCCCAGCATTTT.

This chain joins TRBV11-2 and TRBJ1-4; perhaps TRBD1 as D (6 bases). The CDR3 covers 16 residues. CDR1 and CDR2 from the germline V gene are SGHAT and FQNNGV. V was trimmed by 1 base and J by 8 bases, leaving 17 bases between them. CDR3 loop: CASSLALLGQSEKLFF. In DNA form, the CDR3 reads TGTGCCAGCAGCTTAGCCCTCCTAGGACAGTCGGAAAAACTGTTTTTT. Full variable domain (missing parts from reference TRBV11-2 and TRBJ1-4): EAGVAQSPRYKIIEKRQSVAFWCNPISGHATLYWYQQILGQGPKLLIQFQNNGVVDDSQLPKDRFSAERLKGVDSTLKIQPAKLEDSAVYLCASSLALLGQSEKLFFGSGTQLSVL.

The V and J genes are TRBV5-1 and TRBJ1-4; no reliable D call. The CDR3 runs to 14 residues. The germline V gene encodes CDR1 SGHRS and CDR2 YFSETQ. The V gene lost 4 bases and the J gene lost 8 bases, with 15 bases spanning the gap. CDR3 in amino acids: CASSLIGRPEKLFF. The CDR3 nucleotides are TGCGCCAGCAGCCTAATCGGGAGACCAGAAAAACTGTTTTTT.

The CDR3 coding sequence is TGTGCCAGCAGCTTAGGACAGGGCGGGTTTGCGAACACTGAAGCTTTCTTT. This gives the protein CASSLGQGGFANTEAFF. V is TRBV5-6 and J is TRBJ1-1; TRBD1 aligns across 8 bases. With 2 bases clipped from V and 1 base from J, the junction kept 10 bases outside the gene matches. The CDR3 loop spans 17 amino acids. Germline V lookup: CDR1 SGHDT, CDR2 YYEEEE.

In the case of this clone: A junction end diverges from the germline sequence, so it may reflect a read error. The CDR3 loop reads CAWSRTGSLAKNSQYF. CDR3 in DNA: TGTGCCTGGAGCAGGACAGGGAGTCTAGCCAAAAACAGTCAGTACTTC. The chain joins TRBV30 to TRBJ2-4, with TRBD1 matching over 8 bases. The CDR3 consists of 16 residues. The germline CDR1 and CDR2 sequences are GTSNPN and SVGIG (reference sequence). Together with reference TRBV30 and TRBJ2-4, the CDR3 gives the full variable domain: SQTIHQWPATLVQPVGSPLSLECTVEGTSNPNLYWYRQAAGRGLQLLFYSVGIGQISSEVPQNLSASRPQDRQFILSSKKLLLSDSGFYLCAWSRTGSLAKNSQYFGAGTRLSVL.

The chain is built from TRBV5-4 and TRBJ2-2, with D hard to call. CDR1 and CDR2 from the germline V gene are SGHNT and YYREEE (reference sequence). Trimming left V 4 bases short and J 1 base short, with 8 bases between. CDR3 length: 14 residues. CDR3 residues: CASSLTKNTGELFF. CDR3 sequence (DNA): TGTGCCAGCAGCCTAACCAAGAACACCGGGGAGCTGTTTTTT.

V gene TRBV19 combines with J gene TRBJ2-5, with a possible D match to TRBD2 (6 bases). The J call may be incorrect, as the DNA end agrees better with TRBJ2-7. Germline CDR1 reads LNHDA; CDR2 reads SQIVND (reference sequence). The length of the CDR3 is 14 residues. The CDR3 loop reads CASSRAGTHYEQYF. CDR3 sequence (DNA): TGTGCCAGTAGTAGGGCGGGAACTCATTACGAGCAGTACTTC.

V and J are TRBV5-6 and TRBJ2-3; perhaps TRBD2 as D (5 bases). The germline gives CDR1 SGHDT, CDR2 YYEEEE. V was pared by 0 bases and J by 2 bases, with 13 bases between. The CDR3 has 16 amino acids. The CDR3 bases are TGTGCCAGCAGCTTGGCCGGAGAGGGAACCACAGATACGCAGTATTTT. This encodes CASSLAGEGTTDTQYF.

The V and J genes are TRBV2 and TRBJ2-7, with 8 bases that match TRBD2. The CDR3 contains 15 residues. The germline CDR1 and CDR2 sequences are SNHLY and FYNNEI. J gave up 2 bases and V 4 bases, and 7 bases lay outside the gene matches. DNA for the CDR3: TGTGCCAGCAGTGGGGATAGCGGGGTCACCTACGAGCAGTACTTC. It translates to CASSGDSGVTYEQYF.

This chain joins TRBV5-4 and TRBJ2-5; D may be TRBD2 (6 bases). The V end was cut by 1 base, the J end by 9 bases, with 16 bases between. CDR3 size: 14 residues. Germline CDR1 is SGHNT and CDR2 is YYREEE (reference sequence). The CDR3 region has the DNA TGTGCCAGCAGCTTGTTTGCGGGCAGGGAGGCCCAGTACTTC. Its translation: CASSLFAGREAQYF.

With respect to this clone: Within the sample, other DNA sequences also encode this same CDR3. The V gene is TRBV11-3, the J gene TRBJ2-7; 14 positions agree with TRBD2. Germline values: CDR1 SGHNT, CDR2 YENEEA. V shed 5 bases and J 6 bases; nucleotides not matched to a gene: 6. The CDR3 is made up of 15 amino acids. In DNA form, the CDR3 reads TGTGCCAGCAGCCCCGGACTAGCGGGAGGTAGCGAGCAGTACTTC. Translating it yields CASSPGLAGGSEQYF. The full variable domain, its missing parts supplied by reference TRBV11-3 and TRBJ2-7, is EAGVVQSPRYKIIEKKQPVAFWCNPISGHNTLYWYLQNLGQGPELLIRYENEEAVDDSQLPKDRFSAERLKGVDSTLKIQPAELGDSAVYLCASSPGLAGGSEQYFGPGTRLTVT.

The rearrangement joins TRBV7-9 to TRBJ1-5; D gene uncertain. This CDR3 spans 13 amino acids. The ends were cut back, 1 base at V and 7 bases at J, with 8 bases in the middle. Per the germline V gene, CDR1 is SEHNR and CDR2 is FQNEAQ (reference sequence). CDR3 in DNA: TGTGCCAGCAGCTTAGAGGTGGGCCAGCCCCAGCATTTT. Translated: CASSLEVGQPQHF.

The chain couples TRBV4-3 to TRBJ1-5; D remains ambiguous. The germline V and J ends were trimmed by 0 bases and 0 bases, with 18 bases remaining between them. The length of the CDR3 is 19 residues. CDR1 LGHNA and CDR2 YSLEER come from the germline V gene. CDR3 amino acids: CASSQDLARGMSSNQPQHF. The CDR3, as DNA: TGCGCCAGCAGCCAAGATCTGGCAAGAGGTATGAGTAGCAATCAGCCCCAGCATTTT.

The genes are TRBV7-9 and TRBJ2-1; maybe TRBD1 (5 bases). V shed 3 bases and J shed 9 bases, with 18 bases lying between them. This CDR3 has 15 amino acids. Germline CDR1 is SEHNR and CDR2 is FQNEAQ (reference sequence). The CDR3 region is CASSLDNRLLGEQFF. The CDR3 DNA is TGTGCCAGCAGCTTGGATAACAGGTTGCTGGGTGAGCAGTTCTTC.

This chain uses TRBV7-2 with TRBJ2-7; TRBD1 aligns across 9 bases. Losses at the gene ends were 5 bases for V and 1 base for J; bases not matched to a gene: 3. There are 14 residues in the CDR3. CDR1 and CDR2 (germline): SGHTA, FQGNSA. The CDR3 DNA sequence: TGTGCCAGCAGCACGGGACAGGGATCCTACGAGCAGTACTTC. Amino acid sequence: CASSTGQGSYEQYF.